These 16 T cell receptor beta chains originate from one sample sequenced in a study of regulatory T cells in long-lasting Graves disease. For TCR beta, libraries came from iRepertoire HTBI primers and Arm-PCR of CDR3 regions. TCRdb re-derived calls from the multiplex PCR reads in MiXCR, one entry per CDR3 protein. Found here are roughly 520,000 distinct CDR3 sequences, about 11% of them singletons; the top ten hold more than 8%. Noted time point: newly diagnosed GD, antithyroid drugs for less than 3 months. RNA from PBMCs was the source of the TCR library. The same data also contributed to another study, on T cells in Graves' hyperthyroidism and ophthalmopathy.

The input for sequencing was peripheral blood mononuclear cells (PBMCs), taken at new diagnosis, from a patient treated with antithyroid drugs. The source is a woman in her twenties or thirties with Graves disease.

The table lists this clonotype with many counts. The chain uses TRBV4-3 and TRBJ1-4; D remains ambiguous. Trimming took 3 bases from V and 6 from J, leaving 20 bases between them. CDR1 and CDR2 from the germline V gene are LGHNA and YSLEER. The CDR3 is 17 residues long. This chain's CDR3 is CASSQGFRLQSDEKLFF. In DNA form, the CDR3 reads TGCGCCAGCAGCCAGGGGTTTAGATTGCAGTCGGATGAAAAACTGTTTTTT.

Note on this clonotype: An end of the junction does not agree with germline; a read error may underlie this. As DNA, the CDR3 is TGTGCCAGTAGTATAGACAGCTTCCGCGTTCTCTTC. Residues: CASSIDSFRVLF. The rearrangement uses TRBV19 and TRBJ1-2; D ambiguous. Germline CDR1 is LNHDA and CDR2 is SQIVND (reference sequence). The length of the CDR3 is 12 residues.

This clonotype was seen repeatedly, ten times or more. The chain couples TRBV24-1 to TRBJ2-3; TRBD1 might be the D (8 bases). The V and J ends lost 4 bases and 3 bases respectively, with 13 bases between them. Looked up from germline, CDR1 is KGHDR and CDR2 is SFDVKD. This CDR3 has 15 amino acids. CDR3 nucleotide sequence: TGTGCCACCAGTGACGGACAGGGAGGGACAGATACGCAGTATTTT. Residues: CATSDGQGGTDTQYF.

This clonotype was observed many times. The chain links TRBV18 to TRBJ2-3; 7 bases align to TRBD2. Germline values: CDR1 KGHSH, CDR2 LQKENI. The CDR3 has 18 amino acids. Trimming removed 1 base from V and 0 bases from J; junction bases left unmatched: 10. CDR3 DNA sequence: TGTGCCAGCTCACCACGGGCCCAGCGGGAACGAAGCACAGATACGCAGTATTTT. Its protein product is CASSPRAQRERSTDTQYF.

In this sample, this clonotype turned up many times. This rearrangement joins TRBV30 to TRBJ2-1; tentative D call: TRBD2 (6 bases). CDR1 is GTSNPN, CDR2 SVGIG, per germline (reference sequence). The length of the CDR3 is 13 residues. V gave up 2 bases and J gave up 5 bases, with 10 bases separating them. DNA for the CDR3: TGTGCCTGGAGTCCGACTAGTAACAATGAGCAGTTCTTC. Its protein product is CAWSPTSNNEQFF.

This clonotype appeared many times. The chain uses TRBV28 and TRBJ2-2, with D possibly called TRBD1 or TRBD2 (7 bases each). CDR1 is MDHEN and CDR2 is SYDVKM in the germline V gene. Deletions cut 7 bases from V and 3 bases from J, with 18 bases between. The CDR3 runs 16 residues. The CDR3 spells CASTLGGGGHTGELFF. The CDR3 DNA is TGTGCCAGCACCCTAGGGGGAGGGGGCCACACCGGGGAGCTGTTTTTT.

The chain is built from TRBV29-1 and TRBJ2-7, with 7 bases that match TRBD1. Per the germline V gene, CDR1 is SQVTM and CDR2 is ANQGSEA. V lost 4 bases to trimming and J lost 6 bases; unmatched junction nucleotides: 15. The CDR3 totals 15 residues. The DNA for the CDR3 is TGCAGCGTTGCCCGGACAGGACCTCGAAGTCGCGAGCAGTACTTC. Protein: CSVARTGPRSREQYF.

There are many counts of this clonotype. The rearrangement uses TRBV20-1 and TRBJ2-7; maybe TRBD2 (6 bases). Deletions cut 2 bases from V and 2 bases from J, with 16 bases between. The CDR3 contains 15 residues. Per the germline V gene, CDR1 is DFQATT and CDR2 is SNEGSKA (reference sequence). CDR3 coding DNA: TGCAGTGCTAGACCCGGAGGGACTGGTCCCTACGAGCAGTACTTC. This encodes CSARPGGTGPYEQYF.

With regard to this clonotype: At one boundary the junction diverges from the germline segment, which might be a read error. V is TRBV6-1 and J is TRBJ2-7, with a weak D call TRBD2 (5 bases). Germline V gives CDR1 MNHNS, CDR2 SASEGT. The CDR3 extends over 12 amino acids. DNA for the CDR3: TGTGCCAGCAGTCCGGACTCCTACGAGCTGTACTTC. Amino acids: CASSPDSYELYF.

In its sample, this clonotype was seen many times. CDR3 region: CAWNRGRTYGYTF. The CDR3 nucleotides read TGTGCCTGGAATCGGGGGCGGACCTATGGCTACACCTTC. The J gene is TRBJ1-2, the V gene TRBV30; D possibly corresponds to TRBD1 (6 bases). V was trimmed by 4 bases and J by 4 bases, leaving 13 bases between them. Per germline, CDR1 GTSNPN and CDR2 SVGIG (reference sequence). CDR3 length: 13 amino acids.

This clonotype was detected a few times. This chain links TRBV28 with TRBJ1-2, with 9 nucleotides matching TRBD1. Germline V CDR1 and CDR2: MDHEN, SYDVKM. The length of the CDR3 is 16 residues. V gave up 4 bases and J gave up 3 bases; unmatched junction bases: 9. This chain's CDR3 is CASSSSGTGNYYGYTF. The CDR3 DNA reads as TGTGCCAGCAGTTCATCCGGGACAGGGAACTACTATGGCTACACCTTC.

The chain couples TRBV5-1 to TRBJ2-1; D may match TRBD1 or TRBD2 (6 bases each). Trimming left V 5 bases short and J 7 bases short, with 16 bases between. This CDR3 region has 14 residues. Germline V gives CDR1 SGHRS, CDR2 YFSETQ. In DNA form, the CDR3 reads TGCGCCAGCAGTACCGGGGGCTTTATGAATGAGCAGTTCTTC. It yields the protein CASSTGGFMNEQFF.

This clonotype was counted a few times. The V and J genes are TRBV11-2 and TRBJ1-1, with D tentatively TRBD1 (6 bases). Germline CDR1 and CDR2: SGHAT and FQNNGV. The CDR3 loop spans 12 amino acids. The V end was cut by 5 bases, the J end by 8 bases, with 12 bases between. CDR3 sequence (DNA): TGTGCCAGCAGCCCCCCGGGGGGCGAAGCTTTCTTT. It is translated as CASSPPGGEAFF.

The chain is built from TRBV30 and TRBJ2-1; D not certain. The germline CDR1 and CDR2 sequences are GTSNPN and SVGIG (reference sequence). Trimming removed 0 bases at V and 0 bases at J, with 9 bases between. The CDR3 has 15 residues. The CDR3 loop reads CAWSVKVLSYNEQFF. The CDR3 nucleotides are TGTGCCTGGAGTGTAAAAGTCCTCTCCTACAATGAGCAGTTCTTC.

This clonotype turned up a few times. V is TRBV7-9 and J is TRBJ2-1; weak D call: TRBD1 (5 bases). The V and J ends lost 5 bases and 12 bases respectively, with 23 bases between them. Germline assignment: CDR1 SEHNR and CDR2 FQNEAQ (reference sequence). The CDR3 totals 15 residues. The CDR3 coding sequence is TGTGCCAGCAGCAACACAGGATTCAGATTGGATGGGCAGTTCTTC. Amino acids: CASSNTGFRLDGQFF.

J is TRBJ2-3 and V is TRBV28; 13 nucleotides align to TRBD2. The length of the CDR3 is 16 residues. V lost 5 bases to trimming and J lost 5 bases; unmatched junction nucleotides: 7. Germline V gives CDR1 MDHEN, CDR2 SYDVKM. CDR3 sequence: CASSDGLAGVEDTQYF. The CDR3 DNA reads TGTGCCAGCAGTGACGGACTAGCGGGAGTGGAAGATACGCAGTATTTT.